This entry lists 26 T cell receptor beta chains sequenced from one sample in a study of cytomegalovirus exposure and HLA in healthy donors. PCR primers comprised 60 Vbeta and 13 Jbeta primers. Sequencing was performed with immunoSEQ multiplex PCR; in TCRdb, only in-frame clones are kept and a portion is missing. The sample holds 53,000 or so clones; roughly 77% are singletons and the top ten take about 6.8%. Material for sequencing was PBMCs. All receptors derive from a man aged 25-45 years in good health and CMV-seropositive.

The V and J genes are TRBV4-2 and TRBJ1-1; the D gene is possibly TRBD1 (6 bases). V was cut by 2 bases and J by 6 bases, with 19 bases left in between. The CDR3 spans 16 residues. CDR1 and CDR2 (germline): LGHNA, YNFKEQ. Here the CDR3 reads CASSQSLQRGRAEAFF. CDR3 bases: TGTGCCAGCAGCCAAAGCCTACAAAGGGGGAGGGCTGAAGCTTTCTTT.

This sequence joins TRBV27 and TRBJ2-2; TRBD1 matches 10 bases. Looked up from germline, CDR1 is MNHEY and CDR2 is SMNVEV (reference sequence). The V and J ends lost 5 bases and 4 bases, in that order; junction bases with no gene match: 7. The CDR3 has 16 residues. CDR3 sequence (DNA): TGTGCCAGCAGTCCGAGGACAGGGGGTCGCACCGGGGAGCTGTTTTTT. Translated: CASSPRTGGRTGELFF.

V is TRBV6-1 and J is TRBJ1-2; TRBD1 agrees at 7 bases. The CDR3 runs 13 residues. Germline values: CDR1 MNHNS, CDR2 SASEGT. The ends lost 7 bases at V and 6 bases at J; junction bases unmatched: 8. Written as DNA, the CDR3 is TGTGCCAGCATCACGGGACAGACAGATGGCTACACCTTC. It translates to CASITGQTDGYTF.

This sequence joins TRBV19 and TRBJ2-3, with TRBD1 matching over 7 bases. Losses at the gene ends were 4 bases for V and 1 base for J; bases not matched to a gene: 14. Per the germline V gene, CDR1 is LNHDA and CDR2 is SQIVND (reference sequence). The CDR3 runs 18 residues. In DNA form, the CDR3 reads TGTGCCAGTAGTAACCCATACGACAGGGTTAAAGGCACAGATACGCAGTATTTT. Translation gives CASSNPYDRVKGTDTQYF.

As to this clone: Germline is not matched at one junction end, which may reflect a read error. This chain connects TRBV5-4 to TRBJ1-1; maybe TRBD1 (6 bases). CDR1 SGHNT and CDR2 YYREEE come from the germline V gene (reference sequence). CDR3 length equals 17 residues. The CDR3 region is CASSQDRGGIGGTEAFF. The CDR3 DNA follows: TGCGCCAGCAGCCAAGATCGAGGGGGAATCGGAGGCACTGAAGCTTTCTTT.

The gene calls are TRBV27 and TRBJ1-1; 8 bases match TRBD1. Germline V CDR1 and CDR2: MNHEY, SMNVEV (reference sequence). Germline trimming cut 5 bases from V and 1 base from J; bases unmatched to any gene: 6. This CDR3 region has 15 residues. CDR3 nucleotides: TGTGCCAGCAGTGTGACAGGGGCGTCGAACACTGAAGCTTTCTTT. Protein sequence: CASSVTGASNTEAFF.

V is TRBV28 and J is TRBJ2-7; D uncertain. The V gene lost 7 bases and the J gene lost 7 bases, with 11 bases spanning the gap. The germline V gene encodes CDR1 MDHEN and CDR2 SYDVKM. This CDR3 spans 11 amino acids. The CDR3 DNA reads TGTGCCAGCACACACATGAGGGAGCAGTACTTC. Protein sequence: CASTHMREQYF.

The genes are TRBV2 and TRBJ2-7, with D tentatively TRBD1 (6 bases). The V gene's germline CDR1 is SNHLY and CDR2 FYNNEI. The CDR3 has 13 amino acids. Trimming shortened V by 2 bases and J by 8 bases, and 13 bases separated the two germline ends. Here the CDR3 reads CASSEIPGQKQYF. CDR3 DNA: TGTGCCAGCAGTGAAATCCCTGGACAGAAGCAGTACTTC.

The CDR3 protein is CASRGGLADLNEQFF. The CDR3 DNA sequence: TGTGCCAGCAGGGGCGGACTAGCGGATCTTAATGAGCAGTTCTTC. The chain is built from TRBV6-6 and TRBJ2-1, with 10 bases matching TRBD2. V was clipped by 6 bases and J by 7 bases; unmatched bases: 9. This CDR3 is 15 amino acids long. Germline lookup yields CDR1 MNHNY and CDR2 SVGAGI (reference sequence).

This rearrangement joins TRBV6-5 to TRBJ1-5; D uncertain. Looked up from germline, CDR1 is MNHEY and CDR2 is SVGAGI. V was pared by 6 bases and J by 3 bases, with 6 bases between. There are 12 residues in the CDR3. The CDR3 nucleotides are TGTGCCAGCAGCAGAAACAATCAGCCCCAGCATTTT. This encodes CASSRNNQPQHF.

This clone was counted a few times. The chain carries TRBV11-2 and TRBJ2-7, with a possible D match to TRBD2 (6 bases). The CDR3 has 14 residues. V dropped 5 bases and J dropped 6 bases, with 17 bases sitting between them. In germline, CDR1 is SGHAT, CDR2 FQNNGV. DNA of the CDR3: TGTGCCAGCAGCGGGGCCGGAGGGGAGGCCGAGCAGTACTTC. Amino acid sequence: CASSGAGGEAEQYF.

This clone showed up just a few times. This chain uses TRBV4-1 with TRBJ2-3; tentatively, D is TRBD2 (6 bases). CDR3 length: 16 amino acids. V gave up 1 base and J gave up 0 bases, with 11 bases separating them. Germline V gene lookup returns CDR1 MGHRA and CDR2 YSYEKL. The CDR3 sequence is CASSQGLARSTDTQYF. The DNA for the CDR3 is TGCGCCAGCAGCCAAGGGCTAGCGAGAAGCACAGATACGCAGTATTTT.

The V and J genes are TRBV6-4 and TRBJ2-2; 11 bases are a match to TRBD1. CDR1 is MRHNA and CDR2 is SNTAGT in the germline V gene. V shed 3 bases, J shed 4 bases, and the junction held 4 bases outside the gene matches. CDR3 length: 16 residues. CDR3 in DNA: TGTGCCAGCAGTGAGGGGACAGGGGGAACCACCGGGGAGCTGTTTTTT. Its protein is CASSEGTGGTTGELFF.

The V call is TRBV5-4, the J call TRBJ1-2, with 7 bases that match TRBD1. This CDR3 is built from 16 residues. Unmatched junction bases numbered 9, after V lost 4 bases and J lost 0 bases. Germline V gene data show CDR1 as SGHNT and CDR2 as YYREEE (reference sequence). In DNA form, the CDR3 reads TGTGCCAGCAGCCTGAATGACAGGGAGGCTAACTATGGCTACACCTTC. Its translation: CASSLNDREANYGYTF.

This clone was counted a few times. The chain employs TRBV29-1 and TRBJ1-5; a possible D gene is TRBD1 (5 bases). CDR3 length: 14 residues. The V and J ends lost 6 bases and 3 bases respectively, with 15 bases between them. CDR1 and CDR2 (germline): SQVTM, ANQGSEA. The CDR3 spells CSVIFWGDNQPQHF. The CDR3 DNA sequence: TGCAGCGTAATATTTTGGGGGGACAATCAGCCCCAGCATTTT.

The chain combines TRBV4-2 with TRBJ2-2, with a weak D call TRBD1 (6 bases). Trimming left V 1 base short and J 4 bases short, with 13 bases between. The CDR3 is made up of 16 amino acids. Per the germline V gene, CDR1 is LGHNA and CDR2 is YNFKEQ. Here the CDR3 reads CASSQVGGQFTGELFF. In nucleotides, the CDR3 is TGTGCCAGCAGCCAAGTGGGCGGACAGTTCACCGGGGAGCTGTTTTTT.

The V call is TRBV18, the J call TRBJ1-2, with 11 positions matching TRBD1. The V gene's germline CDR1 is KGHSH and CDR2 LQKENI. Trimming took 0 bases from V and 3 from J; bases not matched to a gene: 0. This CDR3 contains 15 residues. The CDR3 spells CASSPPGQGDYGYTF. CDR3 sequence (DNA): TGTGCCAGCTCACCACCGGGACAGGGGGACTATGGCTACACCTTC.

The V gene is TRBV4-2, the J gene TRBJ2-5; 9 bases are shared with TRBD2. V trimming: 2 bases; J trimming: 0 bases; junction bases outside the gene matches: 1. Germline lookup yields CDR1 LGHNA and CDR2 YNFKEQ. The CDR3 spans 15 residues. The CDR3: CASSQSGGYQETQYF. CDR3 coding DNA: TGTGCCAGCAGCCAAAGCGGGGGGTACCAAGAGACCCAGTACTTC.

This chain connects TRBV15 to TRBJ1-2; weak D call: TRBD1 (5 bases). This CDR3 region has 14 residues. The germline CDR1 and CDR2 sequences are LNHNV and YYDKDF (reference sequence). Trimming took off 8 bases at V and 0 bases at J, with 13 bases between the two ends. CDR3 DNA: TGTGCCACCCAGGGAGGGAGAGCTAACTATGGCTACACCTTC. Protein sequence: CATQGGRANYGYTF.

V gene TRBV15 combines with J gene TRBJ2-1; 8 bases align to TRBD1. The V segment lost 3 bases and the J segment 6 bases; nucleotides outside the gene matches: 7. CDR3 size: 15 residues. Germline CDR1 and CDR2: LNHNV and YYDKDF (reference sequence). The DNA for the CDR3 is TGTGCCACCAGCAGGGAAAAGACAGGGGCCAATGAGCAGTTCTTC. This gives the protein CATSREKTGANEQFF.

V is TRBV7-2 and J is TRBJ2-1; 9 bases are shared with TRBD1. With V trimmed by 7 bases and J by 2 bases, 9 bases remained unmatched. CDR3 size: 16 residues. The germline V gene encodes CDR1 SGHTA and CDR2 FQGNSA. The CDR3 nucleotides are TGTGCCAGCACGAGAAATACAGGGGGCCCCTACAATGAGCAGTTCTTC. This sequence encodes CASTRNTGGPYNEQFF. Variable domain in full (rest from reference TRBV7-2 and TRBJ2-1): GAGVSQSPSNKVTEKGKDVELRCDPISGHTALYWYRQSLGQGLEFLIYFQGNSAPDKSGLPSDRFSAERTGGSVSTLTIQRTQQEDSAVYLCASTRNTGGPYNEQFFGPGTRLTVL.

This clone appeared a few times. This sequence joins TRBV10-1 and TRBJ2-5; 8 bases fit TRBD1. Germline trimming cut 7 bases from V and 4 bases from J; bases unmatched to any gene: 14. This CDR3 is built from 16 residues. Germline CDR1 and CDR2: WNHNN and SYGVQD (reference sequence). In DNA form, the CDR3 reads TGCGCCAGCACCGAGGGAACAGGGGGTCGGAGAGAGACCCAGTACTTC. It translates to CASTEGTGGRRETQYF.

The chain uses TRBV15 and TRBJ2-1; 12 bases line up with TRBD1. Germline V gene lookup returns CDR1 LNHNV and CDR2 YYDKDF (reference sequence). The CDR3 extends over 14 amino acids. Trimming cost V 8 bases and J 9 bases; bases outside gene matches: 8. CDR3 protein: CATQRGTGGFEQFF. Written as DNA, the CDR3 is TGTGCCACCCAAAGGGGGACAGGGGGCTTTGAGCAGTTCTTC.

The gene calls are TRBV19 and TRBJ2-5; no clear D gene. The J call is uncertain, as TRBJ2-7 better fits the DNA end. CDR3 length: 14 amino acids. CDR1 and CDR2 from the germline V gene are LNHDA and SQIVND (reference sequence). DNA for the CDR3: TGTGCCAGTAGTAGAGGTGGGTCGTCCTACGAGCAGTACTTC. It translates to CASSRGGSSYEQYF.

This sequence joins TRBV7-8 and TRBJ1-4; D possibly corresponds to TRBD1 (5 bases). This CDR3 spans 15 amino acids. Trimming stripped 0 bases from V and 8 bases from J, with 13 bases between. The germline CDR1 and CDR2 sequences are SGHVS and FQNEAQ. The CDR3 DNA follows: TGTGCCAGCAGCTTAGCGGCAGGGTTTGAGGAAAAACTGTTTTTT. It translates to CASSLAAGFEEKLFF.

The V call is TRBV30, the J call TRBJ2-1; D perhaps matches TRBD1 (6 bases). Deletions cut 8 bases from V and 6 bases from J, with 23 bases between. The CDR3 is 15 amino acids. Germline V gives CDR1 GTSNPN, CDR2 SVGIG (reference sequence). This CDR3 is CATSAGARGRNEQFF. The CDR3 DNA is TGTGCCACAAGTGCCGGGGCCAGGGGACGCAATGAGCAGTTCTTC.